The subject of this entry is one T cell receptor beta chain. Its antigen remains unidentified. The sample belongs to a study of tumor-infiltrating lymphocytes in localized non-small cell lung cancer. Looking at the study overall: Tumor tissue and non-adjacent uninvolved lung came from each patient.

Study-wide results and caveats: Different pieces of the same tissue went to different assays, confounding technical variation with intratumor heterogeneity. Tumor T-cell fraction from TCR sequencing was not associated with recurrence-free survival (p = 0.61).

The data were produced by immunoSEQ multiplex PCR, yet TCRdb's version contains in-frame clones alone and is incomplete. The repertoire holds 20,000 to 25,000 clones, with nearly 80% as singletons. The CDR3 is made up of 16 amino acids. Per germline, CDR1 SGHTA and CDR2 FQGNSA. The junction had 8 bases not matched to a gene; V was cut back by 5 bases and J by 5 bases. The chain links TRBV7-2 to TRBJ2-5; the match to TRBD2 covers 13 bases. This clonotype was obtained from a human donor with non-small cell lung cancer. Specimen: lung tumor tissue. CDR3 loop: CASSPRLAGGPETQYF. CDR3 in DNA: TGTGCCAGCAGCCCAAGACTAGCGGGAGGCCCTGAGACCCAGTACTTC. Based on the CDR3 plus reference TRBV7-2 and TRBJ2-5, the full variable domain is GAGVSQSPSNKVTEKGKDVELRCDPISGHTALYWYRQSLGQGLEFLIYFQGNSAPDKSGLPSDRFSAERTGGSVSTLTIQRTQQEDSAVYLCASSPRLAGGPETQYFGPGTRLLVL.